This record looks at one TCR beta chain sequence and its context. In the source study's methods: The authors estimated nucleated cell counts from reference gene primer amplification. The table came from immunoSEQ multiplex PCR; TCRdb's copy has only in-frame clones and leaves some out. V and J calls and clone size are those listed in that table; D and trimming were worked out from the DNA. The repertoire has around 300,000 clones, 86% of them found once; the top ten carry 2.5% to 3.5%. The CDR3 has 15 residues. Germline assignment: CDR1 MNHNY and CDR2 SVGAGI (reference sequence). The V gene lost 0 bases and the J gene lost 4 bases, with 10 bases spanning the gap. The record originates from a study of blood T cell repertoires in COVID-19. Study summary: Researchers got acute and convalescent COVID-19 samples from the United States, Italy and Spain. Sample material is recorded as cDNA or gDNA derived from T cells, B-cell-depleted T cells, or PBMCs.

The chain has TRBV6-6 and TRBJ1-3; TRBD1 might be the D (5 bases). The TCR sequence derives from a woman aged 30 to 39 with active or convalescent COVID-19. The material sequenced was peripheral blood. CDR3 DNA: TGTGCCAGCAGTTACTCCGGGACTCTCGGAAACACCATATATTTT. Translation gives CASSYSGTLGNTIYF.